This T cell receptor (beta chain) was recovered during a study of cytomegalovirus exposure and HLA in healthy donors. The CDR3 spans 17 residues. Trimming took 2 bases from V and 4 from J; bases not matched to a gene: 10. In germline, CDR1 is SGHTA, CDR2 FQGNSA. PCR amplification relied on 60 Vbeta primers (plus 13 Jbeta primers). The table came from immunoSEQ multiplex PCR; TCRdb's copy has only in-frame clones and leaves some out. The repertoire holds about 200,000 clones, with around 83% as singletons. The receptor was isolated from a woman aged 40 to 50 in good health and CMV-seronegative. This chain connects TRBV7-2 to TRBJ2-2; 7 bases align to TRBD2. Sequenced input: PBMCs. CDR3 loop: CASSLTIFGGSTGELFF. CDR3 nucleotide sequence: TGTGCCAGCAGCTTAACAATTTTCGGCGGGAGCACCGGGGAGCTGTTTTTT.